This T cell receptor (beta chain) comes out of a study of shared clonotypes between healthy human individuals. General study findings and limits: Among the subsets, naive ones generally showed larger estimated richness than memory ones. Lower generation probabilities were found for non-shared clonotypes than for those shared by all four donors.

Produced via immunoSEQ multiplex PCR; TCRdb's table is partial and in-frame only. Of approximately 740,000 clones in the sample, roughly 70% were seen once. Germline trimming cut 0 bases from V and 5 bases from J; bases unmatched to any gene: 6. The germline CDR1 and CDR2 sequences are MNHEY and SMNVEV (reference sequence). The CDR3 runs 18 residues. Of note for this clone: Its antigen remains unknown.

The receptor comes from a woman aged 30 to 39 in good health. What was sequenced was memory CD4+ T cells sorted from blood. Subset here: CD45RA-negative fraction. This chain links TRBV27 with TRBJ2-1, with 14 nucleotides matching TRBD2. In DNA, the CDR3 is TGTGCCAGCAGTTTATCGATAAGACTAGCGGGAGGGGACAATGAGCAGTTCTTC. Amino acids: CASSLSIRLAGGDNEQFF.